These T cell receptor beta chains were read from a single sample in a study of blood T cell repertoires in COVID-19. The table came from immunoSEQ multiplex PCR; TCRdb's copy has only in-frame clones and leaves some out. The table lists roughly 340,000 clones, 70% to 90% of them singletons, with less than 2.5% in the top ten. Sequenced input: PBMCs or T cells enriched from blood (not recorded which). Receptors originate from a middle-aged man in a cohort exposed to, infected with or recovered from COVID-19 (not recorded which). Both conserved end residues are part of each CDR3. The D gene is left open where the match is weak. Clone sizes are given selectively: once, few, many, or a class where the clone is expanded.

d_call clone_size j_call v_call cdr3_nt cdr3_aa
TRBD1 - TRBJ1-6 TRBV6-5 TGTGCCAGCAGTTCCGGGACAGTGGGCATCTCACCCCTCCACTTT CASSSGTVGISPLHF
TRBD1 - TRBJ1-2 TRBV5-4 TGTGCCAGCAGCCCGACAGGGGCCACCCTATGGAGCTACACCTTC CASSPTGATLWSYTF
TRBD2 - TRBJ2-1 TRBV10-2 TGCGCCAGCAATCTAGCGGGACCCCCCTACAATGAGCAGTTCTTC CASNLAGPPYNEQFF
- - TRBJ2-2 TRBV7-8 TGTGCCAGCAGCCTTGATCGGGTACGGGGCGGGGAGCTGTTTTTT CASSLDRVRGGELFF
- - TRBJ2-3 TRBV7-2 TGTGCCAGCAGCTTCTCAGGTTTCACAGATACGCAGTATTTT CASSFSGFTDTQYF
- - TRBJ2-5 TRBV5-1 TGCGCCACGAGCAGACAGACATCGCTTCAAGAGACCCAGTACTTC CATSRQTSLQETQYF
TRBD2 - TRBJ2-1 TRBV2 TGTGCCAGCAGTAGCGGGAGTCGATCTGAGCAGTTCTTC CASSSGSRSEQFF
TRBD1 - TRBJ2-3 TRBV19 TGTGCCAGTAGCAGAGGGACAGGGGCGTTCGATACGCAGTATTTT CASSRGTGAFDTQYF
- - TRBJ1-1 TRBV6-5 TGTGCCAGCAGTCAGGGGACAGAAGCTTTCTTT CASSQGTEAFF
TRBD2 - TRBJ2-7 TRBV5-1 TGCGCCAGCAGCTGGACTAGCGAGCCCTACGAGCAGTACTTC CASSWTSEPYEQYF
- - TRBJ1-6 TRBV18 TGTGCCAGCTCACCAAATGCAGGGGCGAATAATTCACCCCTCCACTTT CASSPNAGANNSPLHF
TRBD1 - TRBJ1-2 TRBV28 TGTGCCAGCAGTTTGGGGACAGTCTCCCTTCTCTATGGCTACACCTTC CASSLGTVSLLYGYTF
TRBD1 - TRBJ2-7 TRBV30 TGTGCCTGGAGTCAGGACAGGGTTTACGAGCAGTACTTC CAWSQDRVYEQYF
- once TRBJ2-2 TRBV7-9 TGTGCCAGCAGCCCCCTTTTCGTGACTTCTTTCTCCGGGGAGCTGTTTTTT CASSPLFVTSFSGELFF
- - TRBJ2-2 TRBV2 TGTGCCAGCAGTGTGGGTAGACTATTCGGGGAGCTGTTTTTT CASSVGRLFGELFF
- - TRBJ2-7 TRBV7-2 TGTGCCAGCAGCTTTGCCGACATCTCCTACGAGCAGTACTTC CASSFADISYEQYF
- - TRBJ2-4 TRBV6-5 TGTGCCAGCATAACAAGGAGTACCAAAAACATTCAGTACTTC CASITRSTKNIQYF
- - TRBJ1-5 TRBV30 TGTGCCTGGAGTGGCGGAGGGAATCAGCCCCAGCATTTT CAWSGGGNQPQHF
- - TRBJ1-1 TRBV27 TGTGCCAGCAGTTCCTCGGAGGGGATGAACACTGAAGCTTTCTTT CASSSSEGMNTEAFF
TRBD1 - TRBJ1-3 TRBV30 TGTGCCTGGAGTAGGACAGGGAGTGGAAACACCATATATTTT CAWSRTGSGNTIYF
- - TRBJ2-7 TRBV3-1/TRBV3-2 TGTGCCAGCAGCCATAGAGGGCCCTACGAGCAGTACTTC CASSHRGPYEQYF
- - TRBJ1-1 TRBV7-9 TGTGCCAGCAGCTTAGGACAGAACACTGAAGCTTTCTTT CASSLGQNTEAFF
- - TRBJ2-7 TRBV7-3 TGTGCCAGCAGCTTAATGGCAGGTAGCTCCTACGAGCAGTACTTC CASSLMAGSSYEQYF
TRBD1 - TRBJ1-5 TRBV5-1 TGCGCCAGCAGCCAAGGGACAGGGAATCAGCCCCAGCATTTT CASSQGTGNQPQHF
- - TRBJ2-1 TRBV19 TGTGCCAGTAGTATCCTCAGGGACAATGAGCAGTTCTTC CASSILRDNEQFF
- - TRBJ2-2 TRBV7-8 TGTGCCAGCAGCTTAGCCCGGGACACATTGAACACCGGGGAGCTGTTTTTT CASSLARDTLNTGELFF
- - TRBJ2-4 TRBV14 TGTGCCAGCAGCCAAACAAGGGGCATTCAGTACTTC CASSQTRGIQYF